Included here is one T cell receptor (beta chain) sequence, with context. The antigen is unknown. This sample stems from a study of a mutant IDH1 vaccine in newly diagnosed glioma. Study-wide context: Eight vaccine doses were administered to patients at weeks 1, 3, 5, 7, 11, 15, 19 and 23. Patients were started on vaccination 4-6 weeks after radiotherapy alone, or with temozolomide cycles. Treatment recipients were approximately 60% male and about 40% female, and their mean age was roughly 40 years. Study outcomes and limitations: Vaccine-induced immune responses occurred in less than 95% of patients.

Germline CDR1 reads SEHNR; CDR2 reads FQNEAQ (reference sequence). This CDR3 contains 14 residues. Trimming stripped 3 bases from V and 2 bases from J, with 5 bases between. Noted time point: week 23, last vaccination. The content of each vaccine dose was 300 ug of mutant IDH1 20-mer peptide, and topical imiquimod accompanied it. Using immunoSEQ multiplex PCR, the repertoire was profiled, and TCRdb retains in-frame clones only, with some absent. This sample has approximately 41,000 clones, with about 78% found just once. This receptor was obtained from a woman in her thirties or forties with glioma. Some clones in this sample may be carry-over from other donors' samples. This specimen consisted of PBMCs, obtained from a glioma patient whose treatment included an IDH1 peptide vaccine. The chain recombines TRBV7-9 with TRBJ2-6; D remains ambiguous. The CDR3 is CASSFDPGANVLTF. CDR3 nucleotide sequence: TGTGCCAGCAGCTTTGATCCTGGGGCCAACGTCCTGACTTTC.